A single sample is the source of the 8 T cell receptor beta chains below, sequenced in a study of T cell repertoires in cytomegalovirus infection. The antigens these receptors bind are not known. TCRdb fed the reads into MiXCR, producing one record per CDR3 protein. The sample lists 75,000 to 100,000 distinct CDR3 sequences; 29% were seen once. The sequencing here drew on CD8+ T cells from cultured PBMCs, taken from culture after CMV antigen stimulation. These receptors originate from a human donor in good health (CMV status not recorded). Some clones in this sample may be carry-over from other donors' samples.

This clonotype was seen ten or more times. The chain uses TRBV4-1 and TRBJ2-5; the D gene is possibly TRBD1 (6 bases). Germline values: CDR1 MGHRA, CDR2 YSYEKL. This CDR3 spans 17 amino acids. Deletions cut 2 bases from V and 0 bases from J, with 16 bases between. Here the CDR3 DNA reads TGCGCCAGCAGCCAACAGGGGACGGTGGGGTACCAAGAGACCCAGTACTTC. Translated, it gives CASSQQGTVGYQETQYF.

The chain joins TRBV7-2 to TRBJ1-6; 9 nucleotides match TRBD1. The CDR3 is made up of 15 amino acids. V shed 5 bases, J shed 14 bases, and the junction held 13 bases outside the gene matches. The germline CDR1 and CDR2 sequences are SGHTA and FQGNSA. CDR3 residues: CASSPVPGQGVALHF. CDR3 DNA sequence: TGTGCCAGCAGCCCTGTCCCGGGACAGGGAGTGGCCCTCCACTTT.

V is TRBV28 and J is TRBJ1-1; D ambiguous. Trimming removed 6 bases from V and 8 bases from J, with 13 bases in between. The CDR3 extends over 12 amino acids. CDR1 is MDHEN, CDR2 SYDVKM, per germline. The CDR3 here is CASSYAMREAFF. The CDR3, as DNA: TGTGCCAGCAGCTATGCTATGAGAGAAGCTTTCTTT.

The table lists this clonotype with many counts. V is TRBV12-3 or TRBV12-4 and J is TRBJ2-2; the D gene is possibly TRBD2 (6 bases). The CDR3 covers 16 residues. V lost 7 bases and J 2 bases, leaving 17 bases between the germline ends. The CDR3, as DNA: TGTGCCAGCACCCTTTGGGCGGGACTTAACACCGGGGAGCTGTTTTTT. Translating gives CASTLWAGLNTGELFF.

The chain combines TRBV7-9 with TRBJ1-1; the D gene is possibly TRBD1 (6 bases). The ends were cut back, 5 bases at V and 3 bases at J, with 16 bases in the middle. The germline V gene has CDR1 SEHNR and CDR2 FQNEAQ (reference sequence). CDR3 length: 15 residues. The CDR3 loop is CASSIQGGVDTEAFF. CDR3 bases: TGTGCCAGCAGCATACAGGGAGGGGTGGACACTGAAGCTTTCTTT.

This clonotype was recorded a few times. This chain connects TRBV5-4 to TRBJ1-1; D may be TRBD1 (5 bases). The CDR3 covers 13 residues. In germline, CDR1 is SGHNT, CDR2 YYREEE (reference sequence). Trimming took 1 base from V and 8 from J, leaving 12 bases between them. CDR3 sequence (DNA): TGTGCCAGCAGCTTGCCAGGGAGAGTCGAAGCTTTCTTT. Protein product: CASSLPGRVEAFF.

This clonotype turned up a few times. The rearrangement links TRBV13 to TRBJ2-3; D possibly corresponds to TRBD1 (5 bases). Trimming cost V 2 bases and J 2 bases, with 8 bases left between them. Germline-derived CDR1 and CDR2 are PRHDT and FYEKMQ (reference sequence). This CDR3 comprises 14 residues. The CDR3, as DNA: TGTGCCAGCAGCTTACAGGGCCCCACAGATACGCAGTATTTT. Translating it yields CASSLQGPTDTQYF. Using reference TRBV13 and TRBJ2-3 for the parts outside the CDR3, the full variable domain is AAGVIQSPRHLIKEKRETATLKCYPIPRHDTVYWYQQGPGQDPQFLISFYEKMQSDKGSIPDRFSAQQFSDYHSELNMSSLELGDSALYFCASSLQGPTDTQYFGPGTRLTVL.

This clonotype has just a few counts. The gene calls are TRBV7-6 and TRBJ1-1; D not resolved. CDR3 length: 13 amino acids. V was trimmed by 5 bases and J by 8 bases, leaving 15 bases between them. The germline V gene encodes CDR1 SGHVS and CDR2 FNYEAQ. This chain's CDR3 is CASSPAAPGEAFF. The CDR3 DNA follows: TGTGCCAGCAGCCCGGCGGCCCCTGGGGAAGCTTTCTTT.